Only a few counts were recorded for the clone carrying this T cell receptor beta chain. What it binds is not known. The data originate from a study of T cell repertoires in cytomegalovirus infection. Study context: Recently identified HLA-C-restricted CMV epitopes were used, and well-studied HLA-B-restricted CMV epitopes were used as well. Findings and limits, study-wide: In two of eight donors, the top clonotype was HLA-C-restricted CMV-specific. Of the TCR beta families, the public ones yielded a cumulative frequency that identified carriers of CMV plus the relevant HLA.

TCRdb analysed the reads with MiXCR anew, one entry per CDR3 protein. The table includes under 200,000 distinct CDR3 sequences, approximately 21% detected once. The CDR3 is 15 amino acids. Trimming cost V 3 bases and J 2 bases, with 12 bases left between them. Germline V CDR1 and CDR2: SGDLS, YYNGEE. This clonotype was obtained from a human donor in good health (CMV status not recorded). Some clones in this sample may be carry-over from other donors' samples. The V and J genes are TRBV9 and TRBJ1-5; tentative D call: TRBD1 (6 bases). Sample: CD8+ T cells from cultured PBMCs, taken from culture after CMV antigen stimulation. The CDR3 loop is CASSETGLGNQPQHF. The CDR3 DNA reads as TGTGCCAGCAGCGAGACAGGTCTAGGCAATCAGCCCCAGCATTTT.